These 6 T cell receptor beta chains were sequenced from one sample in a study of graft-versus-host responses after intestinal transplantation. Assay: immunoSEQ multiplex PCR; the TCRdb copy retains only in-frame clones and omits some. The table lists 6,400 or so clones, around 91% of them singletons. The source material was PBMCs, sampled around 82 days after transplant. Receptor source: a human patient who received an intestinal transplant, so some T cells may come from the graft donor.

Concerning this clone itself: A read error may account for a junction end that differs from germline. The V gene is TRBV13, the J gene TRBJ1-1; TRBD1 agrees at 12 bases. CDR3 size: 14 residues. The germline CDR1 and CDR2 sequences are PRHDT and FYEKMQ (reference sequence). The CDR3 nucleotides read TGTGCCAGCAGCTTAGGAGCGGGACAGGGGGCGCTTAGCTTT. This sequence encodes CASSLGAGQGALSF.

This chain uses TRBV6-5 with TRBJ1-2; D not certain. V lost 0 bases and J 6 bases, leaving 14 bases between the germline ends. The germline V gene encodes CDR1 MNHEY and CDR2 SVGAGI. This CDR3 spans 15 amino acids. In nucleotides, the CDR3 is TGTGCCAGCAGTTACTCGAAAAATTTGCAAAATGGCTACACCTTC. Its protein product is CASSYSKNLQNGYTF.

The chain joins TRBV28 to TRBJ2-7; D is undetermined. V lost 7 bases to trimming and J lost 3 bases, with 22 bases between them. This CDR3 is built from 16 residues. From germline, CDR1 is MDHEN and CDR2 SYDVKM. CDR3 sequence reads: CASKPSPSWVGYEQYF. Here the CDR3 DNA reads TGTGCCAGCAAACCTAGTCCATCATGGGTCGGCTACGAGCAGTACTTC. Full variable domain (missing parts from reference TRBV28 and TRBJ2-7): DVKVTQSSRYLVKRTGEKVFLECVQDMDHENMFWYRQDPGLGLRLIYFSYDVKMKEKGDIPEGYSVSREKKERFSLILESASTNQTSMYLCASKPSPSWVGYEQYFGPGTRLTVT.

The chain is built from TRBV6-6 and TRBJ1-1; D gene ambiguous. The V gene lost 5 bases and the J gene lost 0 bases, with 10 bases spanning the gap. This CDR3 comprises 14 residues. Per the germline V gene, CDR1 is MNHNY and CDR2 is SVGAGI (reference sequence). The CDR3 region is CASSLGILNTEAFF. CDR3 sequence (DNA): TGTGCCAGCAGTCTCGGGATTTTGAACACTGAAGCTTTCTTT.

This clone was seen only a few times. The chain joins TRBV6-5 to TRBJ1-6; D not resolved. Trimming took 5 bases from V and 10 from J, leaving 12 bases between them. The CDR3 runs 13 residues. Germline CDR1 and CDR2: MNHEY and SVGAGI. The CDR3 DNA reads as TGTGCCAGCAGTGTAACACGGCCCTCACCCCTCCACTTT. Protein: CASSVTRPSPLHF.

The rearrangement links TRBV27 to TRBJ2-1; 15 positions match TRBD2. Trimming took 1 base from V and 4 from J; bases not matched to a gene: 5. CDR3 length: 18 residues. Germline CDR1 and CDR2: MNHEY and SMNVEV (reference sequence). The CDR3 reads CASSLWPGTSGGYNEQFF. CDR3 nucleotides: TGTGCCAGCAGTTTATGGCCCGGGACTAGCGGGGGGTACAATGAGCAGTTCTTC.